This T cell receptor (beta chain) was retrieved from a study of T cell responses to AZD1222 COVID-19 vaccine. The CDR3 totals 16 residues. Germline V lookup: CDR1 MGHRA, CDR2 YSYEKL. V was clipped by 1 base and J by 4 bases, with 16 bases between them. Study observations and caveats: Breadth and depth of Spike-specific TCRs rose after two AZD1222 doses.

Turning to this clone: Its cognate antigen is unknown.

Profiling relied on immunoSEQ multiplex PCR, and the TCRdb table lists in-frame clones only, not all of them. The sample contains 150,000 to 200,000 clones, around 88% of which appear only once. The clonotype originates from an adult who received the AZD1222 COVID-19 vaccine. The V gene is TRBV4-1, the J gene TRBJ1-2, with a possible D match to TRBD1 (6 bases). The starting material was peripheral blood, obtained 28 days after the second AZD1222 dose. Written as DNA, the CDR3 is TGCGCCAGCAGCCAAGGGGACGGGACAACTTCCTATGGCTACACCTTC. It translates to CASSQGDGTTSYGYTF.